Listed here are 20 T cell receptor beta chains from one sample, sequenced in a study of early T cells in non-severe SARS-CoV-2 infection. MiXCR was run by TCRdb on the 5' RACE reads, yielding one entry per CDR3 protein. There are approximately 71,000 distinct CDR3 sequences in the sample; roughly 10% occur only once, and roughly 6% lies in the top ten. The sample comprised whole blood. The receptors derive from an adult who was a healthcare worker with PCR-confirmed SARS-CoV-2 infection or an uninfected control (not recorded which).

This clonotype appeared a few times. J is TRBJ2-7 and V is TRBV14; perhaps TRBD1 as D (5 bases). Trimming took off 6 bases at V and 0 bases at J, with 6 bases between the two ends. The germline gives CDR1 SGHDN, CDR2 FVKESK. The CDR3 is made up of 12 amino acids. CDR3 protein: CASRDNSYEQYF. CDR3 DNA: TGTGCCAGCAGGGACAACTCCTACGAGCAGTACTTC.

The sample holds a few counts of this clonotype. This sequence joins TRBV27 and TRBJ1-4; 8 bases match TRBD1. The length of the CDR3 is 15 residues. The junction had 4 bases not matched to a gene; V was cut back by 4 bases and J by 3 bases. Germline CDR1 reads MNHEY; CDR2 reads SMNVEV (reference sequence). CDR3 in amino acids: CASSSQGAPNEKLFF. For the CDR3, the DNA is TGTGCCAGCAGTTCCCAGGGGGCGCCTAATGAAAAACTGTTTTTT.

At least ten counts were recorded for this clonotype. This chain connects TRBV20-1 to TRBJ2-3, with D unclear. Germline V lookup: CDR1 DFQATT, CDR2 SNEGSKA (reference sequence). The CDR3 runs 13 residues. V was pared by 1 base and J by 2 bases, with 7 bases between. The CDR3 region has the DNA TGCAGTGCTAGAGTTGTGACCACAGATACGCAGTATTTT. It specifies CSARVVTTDTQYF.

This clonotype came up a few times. CDR3 region: CASSFEGMWSPLHF. The CDR3 DNA reads TGTGCCAGCAGTTTTGAAGGGATGTGGTCACCCCTCCACTTT. The chain has TRBV12-3 or TRBV12-4 and TRBJ1-6; D unclear. Deletions cut 3 bases from V and 10 bases from J, with 13 bases between. CDR3 size: 14 residues.

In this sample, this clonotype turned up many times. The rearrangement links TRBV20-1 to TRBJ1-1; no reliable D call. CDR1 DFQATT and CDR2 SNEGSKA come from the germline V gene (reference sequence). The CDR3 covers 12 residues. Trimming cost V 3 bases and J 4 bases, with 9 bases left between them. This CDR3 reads CSARRKGTEAFF. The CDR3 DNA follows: TGCAGTGCTAGGCGGAAGGGCACTGAAGCTTTCTTT.

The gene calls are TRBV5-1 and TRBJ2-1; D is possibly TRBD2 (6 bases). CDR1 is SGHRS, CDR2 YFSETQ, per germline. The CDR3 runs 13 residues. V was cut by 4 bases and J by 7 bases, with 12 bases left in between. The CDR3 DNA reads TGCGCCAGCAGCCGGGACTCAGGGAATGAGCAGTTCTTC. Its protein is CASSRDSGNEQFF.

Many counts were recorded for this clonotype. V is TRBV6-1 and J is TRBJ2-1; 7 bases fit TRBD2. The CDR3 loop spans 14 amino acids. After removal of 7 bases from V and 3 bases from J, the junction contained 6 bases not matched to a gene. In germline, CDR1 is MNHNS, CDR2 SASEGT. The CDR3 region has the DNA TGTGCCAGCACGGGAGGCCGGATCTACAATGAGCAGTTCTTC. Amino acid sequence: CASTGGRIYNEQFF.

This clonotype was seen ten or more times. CDR3 nucleotide sequence: TGTGCCACCCAGGGGACTAGCAACTACAATGAGCAGTTCTTC. It yields the protein CATQGTSNYNEQFF. This chain links TRBV6-1 with TRBJ2-1; the match to TRBD2 covers 9 bases. This CDR3 is built from 14 residues. Germline CDR1 reads MNHNS; CDR2 reads SASEGT. Losses at the gene ends were 10 bases for V and 3 bases for J; bases not matched to a gene: 7.

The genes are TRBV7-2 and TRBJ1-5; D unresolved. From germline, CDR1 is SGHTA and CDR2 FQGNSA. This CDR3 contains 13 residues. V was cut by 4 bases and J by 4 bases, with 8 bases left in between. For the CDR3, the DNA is TGTGCCAGCAGCTCGAGGCAAAATCAGCCCCAGCATTTT. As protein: CASSSRQNQPQHF.

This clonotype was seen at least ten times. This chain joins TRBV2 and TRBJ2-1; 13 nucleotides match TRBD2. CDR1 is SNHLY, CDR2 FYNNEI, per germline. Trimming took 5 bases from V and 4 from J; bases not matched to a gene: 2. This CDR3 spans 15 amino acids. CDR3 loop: CASSPLAGGYNEQFF. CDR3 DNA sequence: TGTGCCAGCAGTCCACTAGCGGGAGGGTACAATGAGCAGTTCTTC.

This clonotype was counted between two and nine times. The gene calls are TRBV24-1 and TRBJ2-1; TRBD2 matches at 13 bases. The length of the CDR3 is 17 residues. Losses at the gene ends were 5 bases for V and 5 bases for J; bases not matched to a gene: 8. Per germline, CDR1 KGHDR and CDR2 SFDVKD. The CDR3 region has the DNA TGTGCCACCAGTGCCCGTATGGGACTAGCGGGGCACAATGAGCAGTTCTTC. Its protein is CATSARMGLAGHNEQFF.

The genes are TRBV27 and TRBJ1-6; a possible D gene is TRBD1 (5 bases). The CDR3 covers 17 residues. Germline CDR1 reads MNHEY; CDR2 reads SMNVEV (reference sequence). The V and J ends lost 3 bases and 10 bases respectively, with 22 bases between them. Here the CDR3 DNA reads TGTGCCAGCAGTTTGGCCCCTCAGGGCAGGGTTCGATCACCCCTCCACTTT. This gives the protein CASSLAPQGRVRSPLHF.

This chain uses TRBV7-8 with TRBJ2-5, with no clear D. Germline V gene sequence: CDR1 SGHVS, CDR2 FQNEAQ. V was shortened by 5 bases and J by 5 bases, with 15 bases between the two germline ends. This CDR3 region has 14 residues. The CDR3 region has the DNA TGTGCCAGCAGCAAAACGGGCAGGTCCGAGACCCAGTACTTC. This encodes CASSKTGRSETQYF.

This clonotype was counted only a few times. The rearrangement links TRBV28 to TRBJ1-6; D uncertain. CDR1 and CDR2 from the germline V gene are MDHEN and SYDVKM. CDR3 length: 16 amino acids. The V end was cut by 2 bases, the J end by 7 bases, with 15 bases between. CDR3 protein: CASSLTGGLGNSPLHF. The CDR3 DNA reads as TGTGCCAGCAGTTTAACGGGAGGCCTTGGGAATTCACCCCTCCACTTT.

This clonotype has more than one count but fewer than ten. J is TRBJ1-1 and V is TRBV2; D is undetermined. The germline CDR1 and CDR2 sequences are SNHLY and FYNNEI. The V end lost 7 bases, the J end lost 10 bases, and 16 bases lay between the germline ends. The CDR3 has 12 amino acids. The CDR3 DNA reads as TGTGCCAGCATAGGTGATCCCAGCCGAGCTTTCTTT. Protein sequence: CASIGDPSRAFF. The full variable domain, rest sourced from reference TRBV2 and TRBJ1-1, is EPEVTQTPSHQVTQMGQEVILRCVPISNHLYFYWYRQILGQKVEFLVSFYNNEISEKSEIFDDQFSVERPDGSNFTLKIRSTKLEDSAMYFCASIGDPSRAFFGQGTRLTVV.

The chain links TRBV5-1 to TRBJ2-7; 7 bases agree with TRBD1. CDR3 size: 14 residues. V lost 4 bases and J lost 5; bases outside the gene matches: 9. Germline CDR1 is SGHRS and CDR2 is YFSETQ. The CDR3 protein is CASSRRQGTNEQYF. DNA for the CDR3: TGCGCCAGCAGCCGTAGACAGGGAACCAACGAGCAGTACTTC. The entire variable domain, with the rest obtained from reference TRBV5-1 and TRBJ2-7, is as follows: KAGVTQTPRYLIKTRGQQVTLSCSPISGHRSVSWYQQTPGQGLQFLFEYFSETQRNKGNFPGRFSGRQFSNSRSEMNVSTLELGDSALYLCASSRRQGTNEQYFGPGTRLTVT.

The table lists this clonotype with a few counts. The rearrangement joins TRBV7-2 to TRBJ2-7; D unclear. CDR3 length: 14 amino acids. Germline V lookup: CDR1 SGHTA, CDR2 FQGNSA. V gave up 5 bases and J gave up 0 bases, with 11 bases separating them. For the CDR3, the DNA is TGTGCCAGCAGCCCGCGACTGAGCTCCTACGAGCAGTACTTC. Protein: CASSPRLSSYEQYF.

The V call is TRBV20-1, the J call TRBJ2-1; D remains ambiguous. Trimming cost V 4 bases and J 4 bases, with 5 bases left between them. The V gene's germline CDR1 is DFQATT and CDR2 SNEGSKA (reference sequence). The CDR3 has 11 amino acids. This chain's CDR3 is CSAKRYNEQFF. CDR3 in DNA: TGCAGTGCTAAACGATACAATGAGCAGTTCTTC.

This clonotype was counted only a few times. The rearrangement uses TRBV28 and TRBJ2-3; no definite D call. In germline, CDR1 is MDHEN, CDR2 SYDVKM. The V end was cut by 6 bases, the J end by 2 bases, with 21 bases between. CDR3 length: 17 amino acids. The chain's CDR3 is CASSPPNSVGPTDTQYF. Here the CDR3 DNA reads TGTGCCAGCAGCCCCCCCAATAGTGTGGGCCCCACAGATACGCAGTATTTT. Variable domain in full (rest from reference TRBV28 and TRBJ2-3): DVKVTQSSRYLVKRTGEKVFLECVQDMDHENMFWYRQDPGLGLRLIYFSYDVKMKEKGDIPEGYSVSREKKERFSLILESASTNQTSMYLCASSPPNSVGPTDTQYFGPGTRLTVL.

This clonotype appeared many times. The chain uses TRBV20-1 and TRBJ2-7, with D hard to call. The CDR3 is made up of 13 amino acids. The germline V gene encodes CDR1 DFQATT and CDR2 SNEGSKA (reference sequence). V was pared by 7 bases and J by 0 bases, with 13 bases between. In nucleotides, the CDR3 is TGCAGTGGAAGGTCTCTAAGCTCCTACGAGCAGTACTTC. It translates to CSGRSLSSYEQYF.